The 21 T cell receptor beta chains reported below all come from one sample, sequenced in a study of cytotoxic CD8 clonotypes in ibrutinib-treated CLL. Clones were sequenced by immunoSEQ multiplex PCR, and TCRdb holds only the in-frame ones, with some missing. This table has approximately 140,000 clones, 60% to 80% appearing once. The sample here was PBMCs, taken after 12 months of ibrutinib treatment. The receptors originated from a human donor with chronic lymphocytic leukemia.

The V and J genes are TRBV29-1 and TRBJ1-2, with a tentative D call TRBD1 (5 bases). The V and J ends lost 4 bases and 2 bases respectively, with 14 bases between them. The CDR3 extends over 14 amino acids. Germline V gene data show CDR1 as SQVTM and CDR2 as ANQGSEA. In DNA form, the CDR3 reads TGCAGCGTTGCCCAGCAGGGCGGGAACTATGGCTACACCTTC. Protein sequence: CSVAQQGGNYGYTF.

Only a few counts were recorded for this clone. J is TRBJ2-7 and V is TRBV5-1; tentative D call: TRBD1 (6 bases). Germline CDR1 SGHRS, CDR2 YFSETQ. The CDR3 runs 13 residues. V gave up 3 bases and J gave up 4 bases, with 11 bases separating them. The CDR3 spells CASSYRDTYEQYF. CDR3 nucleotide sequence: TGCGCCAGCAGCTACCGGGACACGTACGAGCAGTACTTC.

The sample holds many counts of this clone. The chain has TRBV7-9 and TRBJ2-2, with D unclear. The germline V gene has CDR1 SEHNR and CDR2 FQNEAQ (reference sequence). Trimming took 4 bases from V and 1 from J, leaving 7 bases between them. The CDR3 is 14 amino acids. CDR3 protein: CASSSTQNTGELFF. The CDR3 nucleotides read TGTGCCAGCAGCTCGACTCAGAACACCGGGGAGCTGTTTTTT.

The chain joins TRBV27 to TRBJ2-2, with 14 bases matching TRBD2. Germline V gives CDR1 MNHEY, CDR2 SMNVEV (reference sequence). V was clipped by 1 base and J by 0 bases; unmatched bases: 13. This CDR3 is 22 amino acids long. This chain's CDR3 is CASSLLGPPGTSGGPNTGELFF. The CDR3 bases are TGTGCCAGCAGTTTATTGGGTCCCCCCGGGACTAGCGGGGGACCGAACACCGGGGAGCTGTTTTTT.

This sequence joins TRBV29-1 and TRBJ1-1; possibly TRBD1 for D (5 bases). Trimming cost V 2 bases and J 2 bases, with 12 bases left between them. Per germline, CDR1 SQVTM and CDR2 ANQGSEA. The CDR3 extends over 14 amino acids. The CDR3: CSVELGGENTEAFF. The DNA for the CDR3 is TGCAGCGTTGAATTGGGGGGAGAAAACACTGAAGCTTTCTTT.

V gene TRBV10-3 combines with J gene TRBJ1-1; possible D gene TRBD1, 5 bases. Germline CDR1 reads ENHRY; CDR2 reads SYGVKD. The CDR3 is 12 residues long. V gave up 6 bases and J gave up 7 bases, with 12 bases separating them. The CDR3 is CAIRGVNGEAFF. The CDR3 DNA reads TGTGCCATCAGAGGGGTGAACGGTGAAGCTTTCTTT.

The chain has TRBV19 and TRBJ2-1, with 8 bases identical to TRBD2. This CDR3 spans 16 amino acids. CDR1 and CDR2 (germline): LNHDA, SQIVND (reference sequence). The V gene end was trimmed by 7 bases and the J gene end by 0 bases; junction bases not matched to a gene: 8. For the CDR3, the DNA is TGTGCCAGTAAAGAACTAGCGGACAGCTCCTACAATGAGCAGTTCTTC. Its protein product is CASKELADSSYNEQFF.

The genes are TRBV4-2 and TRBJ1-6, with D maybe TRBD1 (6 bases). The V gene lost 1 base and the J gene lost 14 bases, with 21 bases spanning the gap. The germline CDR1 and CDR2 sequences are LGHNA and YNFKEQ. There are 16 residues in the CDR3. Written as DNA, the CDR3 is TGTGCCAGCAGCCAAGCCGGGACAAGGGAAAGTGGGGCCCTCCACTTT. The encoded protein is CASSQAGTRESGALHF.

This clone has ten or more counts. The chain is built from TRBV7-9 and TRBJ2-7, with D possibly being TRBD1 (6 bases). V gave up 4 bases and J gave up 6 bases, with 13 bases separating them. The CDR3 totals 13 residues. Looked up from germline, CDR1 is SEHNR and CDR2 is FQNEAQ (reference sequence). CDR3 sequence: CASSSSGVSEQYF. The CDR3 region has the DNA TGTGCCAGCAGCTCTTCAGGGGTTAGCGAGCAGTACTTC.

This clone was counted between two and nine times. The chain uses TRBV19 and TRBJ1-5, with D maybe TRBD1 (5 bases). V was trimmed by 5 bases and J by 2 bases, leaving 7 bases between them. Germline CDR1 is LNHDA and CDR2 is SQIVND (reference sequence). The CDR3 loop spans 13 amino acids. The chain's CDR3 is CASSRDGNQPQHF. The CDR3 DNA reads TGTGCCAGTAGTCGGGACGGCAATCAGCCCCAGCATTTT.

J is TRBJ2-1 and V is TRBV6-1; a weak D match, TRBD1 (5 bases). CDR1 is MNHNS and CDR2 is SASEGT in the germline V gene. V was pared by 8 bases and J by 7 bases, with 21 bases between. This CDR3 contains 15 residues. For the CDR3, the DNA is TGTGCCAGCCTTAGTGTCGCAGACAGCCCAAATGAGCAGTTCTTC. This translates into CASLSVADSPNEQFF.

The chain recombines TRBV4-3 with TRBJ2-1; 10 nucleotides match TRBD2. V lost 0 bases to trimming and J lost 1 base; unmatched junction nucleotides: 3. The V gene's germline CDR1 is LGHNA and CDR2 YSLEER. The CDR3 is made up of 17 amino acids. CDR3 sequence (DNA): TGCGCCAGCAGCCAAGATTTGACTAGCGGGTCCTACAATGAGCAGTTCTTC. It translates to CASSQDLTSGSYNEQFF.

The chain recombines TRBV5-7 with TRBJ2-7; TRBD2 agrees at 9 bases. TRBV5-7 is placed among ORFs of uncertain function. Trimming took 4 bases from V and 2 from J; bases not matched to a gene: 7. The CDR3 extends over 15 amino acids. CDR3 bases: TGTGCCAGCAGCGGGCCTGGCGGGAGGGCCTACGAGCAGTACTTC. It is translated as CASSGPGGRAYEQYF.

This chain uses TRBV4-3 with TRBJ2-3; TRBD2 matches 7 bases. Trimming at V came to 0 bases and at J to 2 bases, leaving 5 bases not matched to a gene. The length of the CDR3 is 16 residues. Germline CDR1 reads LGHNA; CDR2 reads YSLEER. The CDR3 spells CASSQDLAGLTDTQYF. In nucleotides, the CDR3 is TGCGCCAGCAGCCAAGATTTAGCGGGCCTCACAGATACGCAGTATTTT.

J is TRBJ2-5 and V is TRBV30; D remains ambiguous. This CDR3 is 13 amino acids long. Germline-derived CDR1 and CDR2 are GTSNPN and SVGIG (reference sequence). V lost 0 bases, J lost 2 bases, and 7 bases lay in between. CDR3 amino acids: CAWSVSFQETQYF. The CDR3 DNA follows: TGTGCCTGGAGTGTCAGCTTTCAAGAGACCCAGTACTTC. The full variable domain, rest sourced from reference TRBV30 and TRBJ2-5, is SQTIHQWPATLVQPVGSPLSLECTVEGTSNPNLYWYRQAAGRGLQLLFYSVGIGQISSEVPQNLSASRPQDRQFILSSKKLLLSDSGFYLCAWSVSFQETQYFGPGTRLLVL.

The V call is TRBV5-4, the J call TRBJ2-2, with D perhaps assigned TRBD1 or TRBD2 (5 bases each). Germline CDR1 is SGHNT and CDR2 is YYREEE (reference sequence). V was trimmed by 1 base and J by 8 bases, leaving 12 bases between them. The CDR3 sequence is 14 residues long. The CDR3 DNA reads as TGTGCCAGCAGCTTGCATAGGGGCGGGGGGGAGCTGTTTTTT. It codes for CASSLHRGGGELFF.

The chain joins TRBV7-8 to TRBJ2-7; D call uncertain. The ends were cut back, 4 bases at V and 5 bases at J, with 12 bases in the middle. Per germline, CDR1 SGHVS and CDR2 FQNEAQ. This CDR3 region has 13 residues. CDR3 DNA sequence: TGTGCCAGCAGCTCCCCCCCAGCCGACGAGCAGTACTTC. Translation gives CASSSPPADEQYF.

The V and J genes are TRBV7-9 and TRBJ2-1; D not certain. From germline, CDR1 is SEHNR and CDR2 FQNEAQ (reference sequence). V dropped 2 bases and J dropped 10 bases, with 3 bases sitting between them. The CDR3 consists of 10 residues. This chain's CDR3 is CASSLREQFF. The CDR3 bases are TGTGCCAGCAGCTTAAGAGAGCAGTTCTTC.

This clone has only one observation. V gene TRBV5-1 combines with J gene TRBJ2-7; 7 nucleotides agree with TRBD1. CDR3 size: 12 residues. V shed 3 bases, J shed 3 bases, and the junction held 0 bases outside the gene matches. The germline V gene has CDR1 SGHRS and CDR2 YFSETQ. The CDR3 sequence is CASSWDSYEQYF. CDR3 DNA: TGCGCCAGCAGCTGGGACAGCTACGAGCAGTACTTC.

This chain uses TRBV7-9 with TRBJ1-4; 8 bases are shared with TRBD1. Per the germline V gene, CDR1 is SEHNR and CDR2 is FQNEAQ (reference sequence). The CDR3 is 14 residues long. Trimming at V came to 3 bases and at J to 7 bases, leaving 4 bases not matched to a gene. CDR3 amino acids: CASSFSGQGEKLFF. The CDR3 DNA reads TGTGCCAGCAGCTTTTCTGGACAGGGTGAAAAACTGTTTTTT.

V usage is TRBV28 and J usage is TRBJ2-3, with 7 bases matching TRBD2. The V and J ends lost 5 bases and 2 bases, in that order; junction bases with no gene match: 4. Germline V gene lookup returns CDR1 MDHEN and CDR2 SYDVKM. CDR3 length: 14 residues. DNA for the CDR3: TGTGCCAGCAGTCGGGCGGGAGACACAGATACGCAGTATTTT. This translates into CASSRAGDTDTQYF.